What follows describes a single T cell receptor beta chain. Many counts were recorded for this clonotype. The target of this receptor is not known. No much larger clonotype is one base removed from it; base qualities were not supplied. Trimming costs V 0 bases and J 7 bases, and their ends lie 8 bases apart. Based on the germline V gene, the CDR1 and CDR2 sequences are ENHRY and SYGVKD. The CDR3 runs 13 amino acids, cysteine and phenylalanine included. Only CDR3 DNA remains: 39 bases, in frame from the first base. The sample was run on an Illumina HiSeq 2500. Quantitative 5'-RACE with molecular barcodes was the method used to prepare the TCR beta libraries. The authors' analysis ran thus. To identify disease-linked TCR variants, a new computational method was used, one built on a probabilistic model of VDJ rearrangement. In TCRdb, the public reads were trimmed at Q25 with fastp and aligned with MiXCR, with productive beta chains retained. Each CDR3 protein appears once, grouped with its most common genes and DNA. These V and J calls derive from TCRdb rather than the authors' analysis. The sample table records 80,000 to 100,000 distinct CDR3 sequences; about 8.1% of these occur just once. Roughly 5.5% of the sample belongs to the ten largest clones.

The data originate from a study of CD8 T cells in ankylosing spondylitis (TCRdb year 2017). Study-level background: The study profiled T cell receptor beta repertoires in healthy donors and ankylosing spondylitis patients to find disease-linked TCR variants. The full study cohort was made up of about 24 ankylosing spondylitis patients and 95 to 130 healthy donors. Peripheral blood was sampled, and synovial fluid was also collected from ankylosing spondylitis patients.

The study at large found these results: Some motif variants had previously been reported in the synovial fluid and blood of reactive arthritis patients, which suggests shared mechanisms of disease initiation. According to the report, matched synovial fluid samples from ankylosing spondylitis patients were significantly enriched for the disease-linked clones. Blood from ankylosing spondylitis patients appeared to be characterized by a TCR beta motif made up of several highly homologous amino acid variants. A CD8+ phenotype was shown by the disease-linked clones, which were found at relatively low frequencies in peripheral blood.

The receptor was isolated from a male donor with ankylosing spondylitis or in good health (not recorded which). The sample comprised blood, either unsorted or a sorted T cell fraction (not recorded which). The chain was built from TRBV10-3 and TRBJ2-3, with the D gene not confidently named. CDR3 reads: CAISESWVNTQYF. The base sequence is TGTGCCATCAGTGAGTCGTGGGTTAATACGCAGTATTTT.